The clone carrying this T cell receptor (beta chain) was seen once. Its antigen is still unknown. Looked up from germline, CDR1 is KGHSH and CDR2 is LQKENI. The CDR3 runs to 13 residues. The ends were cut back, 0 bases at V and 8 bases at J, with 8 bases in the middle. This specimen comes from a study of yellow fever vaccine responses in identical twins. Findings and caveats of the study: Twins' vaccine T cell response reportedly gave the appearance of partial convergence and partial personalization.

TCRdb independently ran MiXCR on the RT-PCR reads; one entry per CDR3 protein. The data hold approximately 32,000 distinct CDR3 sequences, with about 63% observed a single time. This chain joins TRBV18 and TRBJ2-4; tentatively, D is TRBD2 (6 bases). The source was T cells from blood (PBMCs), unsorted or a sorted subset (not recorded which), collected before or after yellow fever vaccination (not recorded which). The TCR originated in a woman under 30 who received the yellow fever vaccine. The CDR3: CASSPPGRDIQYF. CDR3 sequence (DNA): TGTGCCAGCTCACCACCCGGGAGAGACATTCAGTACTTC.